Listed here are 21 T cell receptor beta chains from one sample, sequenced in a study of T cells after yellow fever vaccination (dated by TCRdb to the late 2010s). Library preparation was by 5' RACE. TCRdb records Illumina HiSeq 2500 as the sequencer. In-frame beta chains were kept once TCRdb had trimmed the public reads at Q25 with fastp and called clones with MiXCR. Under each unique CDR3 protein, matching rows form one entry showing the most common genes and DNA. This sample lists around 340,000 distinct CDR3 sequences; 8% to 10% were detected once. The ten largest make up about 20% of the sample. The treatment or condition tag for this specimen amounts to: live attenuated yellow fever vaccine strain. Sequenced here: PBMCs, sampled on the day of the first yellow fever vaccination. All receptors come from a man aged 18 to 35 who received the YFV17D yellow fever vaccine.

This clonotype was seen a few times. The chain uses TRBV5-4 and TRBJ2-1; 12 nucleotides line up with TRBD2. The CDR3 contains 16 residues. CDR1 is SGHNT and CDR2 is YYREEE in the germline V gene (reference sequence). The trim removed 4 bases at V and 6 bases at J, leaving 8 bases unmatched. The CDR3 bases are TGTGCCAGCAGCAGTACTAGCGGGGGGATGGGCAATGAGCAGTTCTTC. Its translation is CASSSTSGGMGNEQFF.

V gene TRBV19 combines with J gene TRBJ1-2, with D uncertain. The germline CDR1 and CDR2 sequences are LNHDA and SQIVND (reference sequence). V was clipped by 4 bases and J by 4 bases, with 13 bases between them. The CDR3 extends over 14 amino acids. DNA of the CDR3: TGTGCCAGTAGTACCTCGTCGGACCTCTATGGCTACACCTTC. This translates into CASSTSSDLYGYTF.

At least ten counts were recorded for this clonotype. The chain links TRBV5-1 to TRBJ2-1; tentative D call: TRBD1 (5 bases). This CDR3 comprises 15 residues. Germline values: CDR1 SGHRS, CDR2 YFSETQ. The V end lost 0 bases, the J end lost 8 bases, and 15 bases lay between the germline ends. CDR3 amino acids: CASSLEGQGSDEQFF. The CDR3 DNA follows: TGCGCCAGCAGCTTGGAGGGGCAGGGATCGGATGAGCAGTTCTTC.

V and J are TRBV20-1 and TRBJ2-5; TRBD2 is a possible D gene (5 bases). The ends were cut back, 6 bases at V and 5 bases at J, with 19 bases in the middle. Germline V lookup: CDR1 DFQATT, CDR2 SNEGSKA (reference sequence). The CDR3 contains 14 residues. The CDR3 DNA reads as TGCAGTGCCAAGGGTAGGGCTAGCTGGGAGACCCAGTACTTC. Translating gives CSAKGRASWETQYF.

In its sample, this clonotype was seen a few times. The chain links TRBV5-1 to TRBJ1-5; 7 bases agree with TRBD1. Germline values: CDR1 SGHRS, CDR2 YFSETQ. This CDR3 contains 15 residues. V shed 4 bases, J shed 6 bases, and the junction held 10 bases outside the gene matches. CDR3 bases: TGCGCCAGCAGCCCGGGGGACAGACCGGGTCAGCCCCAGCATTTT. It specifies CASSPGDRPGQPQHF. The full variable domain, in which reference TRBV5-1 and TRBJ1-5 provide the parts outside the CDR3, is KAGVTQTPRYLIKTRGQQVTLSCSPISGHRSVSWYQQTPGQGLQFLFEYFSETQRNKGNFPGRFSGRQFSNSRSEMNVSTLELGDSALYLCASSPGDRPGQPQHFGDGTRLSIL.

A few counts support this clonotype. The chain couples TRBV30 to TRBJ2-5, with TRBD1 matching 8 bases. The CDR3 is made up of 13 amino acids. Germline lookup yields CDR1 GTSNPN and CDR2 SVGIG (reference sequence). V was clipped by 2 bases and J by 5 bases; unmatched bases: 4. The CDR3 loop reads CAWSPPGGETQYF. The CDR3 bases are TGTGCCTGGAGTCCACCAGGGGGCGAGACCCAGTACTTC.

The chain uses TRBV10-3 and TRBJ2-7; 9 nucleotides match TRBD2. From germline, CDR1 is ENHRY and CDR2 SYGVKD. V shed 2 bases, J shed 3 bases, and the junction held 14 bases outside the gene matches. The CDR3 contains 18 residues. The CDR3 loop reads CAISELAGSTSLDYEQYF. The CDR3 DNA sequence: TGTGCCATCAGTGAGCTAGCGGGGAGTACCTCCCTCGACTACGAGCAGTACTTC.

This clonotype showed up just a few times. The chain has TRBV4-1 and TRBJ2-4; D gene unclear. The germline V gene has CDR1 MGHRA and CDR2 YSYEKL. Deletions cut 3 bases from V and 8 bases from J, with 17 bases between. CDR3 length: 15 residues. The DNA of the CDR3 is TGCGCCAGCAGCCACCCTTCCGCGACGGCGGACATTCAGTACTTC. Translation gives CASSHPSATADIQYF.

In this sample, this clonotype turned up many times. The chain links TRBV5-1 to TRBJ2-3, with D possibly TRBD1 on 5 matching bases. V was shortened by 6 bases and J by 0 bases, with 8 bases between the two germline ends. CDR3 length equals 13 residues. Germline CDR1 SGHRS, CDR2 YFSETQ. CDR3 region: CASTQGSTDTQYF. CDR3 bases: TGCGCCAGCACCCAGGGTAGCACAGATACGCAGTATTTT.

The genes are TRBV10-3 and TRBJ1-6; no definite D call. CDR3 length: 15 residues. V gave up 3 bases and J gave up 0 bases, with 6 bases separating them. Germline CDR1 reads ENHRY; CDR2 reads SYGVKD. CDR3 nucleotide sequence: TGTGCCATCAGTGACCAGACCTCCTATAATTCACCCCTCCACTTT. Encoded protein: CAISDQTSYNSPLHF.

The rearrangement links TRBV24-1 to TRBJ2-1, with 7 bases that match TRBD1. This CDR3 comprises 12 residues. The germline V gene has CDR1 KGHDR and CDR2 SFDVKD. V shed 4 bases, J shed 8 bases, and the junction held 1 base outside the gene matches. CDR3 sequence: CATSEGGHEQFF. The DNA of the CDR3 is TGTGCCACCAGTGAAGGGGGCCATGAGCAGTTCTTC.

The table lists this clonotype with many counts. The chain recombines TRBV4-1 with TRBJ2-5; D is unclear. Trimming removed 0 bases from V and 4 bases from J, with 3 bases in between. CDR3 length: 12 amino acids. Germline V CDR1 and CDR2: MGHRA, YSYEKL. CDR3 amino acids: CASSQDRETQYF. The DNA of the CDR3 is TGCGCCAGCAGCCAAGATCGAGAGACCCAGTACTTC.

This clonotype has at least ten counts. The chain joins TRBV7-2 to TRBJ1-2; TRBD1 might be the D (5 bases). This CDR3 has 14 residues. Trimming left V 4 bases short and J 5 bases short, with 14 bases between. The germline V gene has CDR1 SGHTA and CDR2 FQGNSA. This chain's CDR3 is CASSSGGVRYGYTF. DNA for the CDR3: TGTGCCAGCAGCTCCGGGGGGGTGAGGTATGGCTACACCTTC.

The V call is TRBV4-2, the J call TRBJ2-3; no reliable D call. CDR1 is LGHNA and CDR2 is YNFKEQ in the germline V gene. Between the trimmed V and J ends, which lost 1 base and 4 bases, there was a span of 18 bases. There are 17 residues in the CDR3. The CDR3 nucleotides read TGTGCCAGCAGCCAAGGCCGCTACCTGGGTACGTCAGATACGCAGTATTTT. Protein sequence: CASSQGRYLGTSDTQYF.

This CDR3 reads CASSQDPRYGVGYTF. CDR3 bases: TGTGCCAGCAGCCAAGATCCCAGGTACGGGGTCGGCTACACCTTC. The chain has TRBV4-2 and TRBJ1-2; D remains ambiguous. Germline CDR1 reads LGHNA; CDR2 reads YNFKEQ. CDR3 size: 15 residues. Trimming pared 0 bases from V and 8 bases from J, leaving 16 bases between.

This clonotype was detected a few times. V is TRBV9 and J is TRBJ2-3, with D tentatively TRBD2 (7 bases). CDR3 length equals 15 residues. From germline, CDR1 is SGDLS and CDR2 YYNGEE. Trimming shortened V by 0 bases and J by 6 bases, and 14 bases separated the two germline ends. The CDR3 reads CASSVARGGEDTQYF. In DNA form, the CDR3 reads TGTGCCAGCAGCGTAGCTAGGGGGGGGGAGGATACGCAGTATTTT.

The J gene is TRBJ1-5, the V gene TRBV6-1, with D maybe TRBD1 (5 bases). Germline CDR1 is MNHNS and CDR2 is SASEGT. CDR3 length: 15 amino acids. Trimming shortened V by 6 bases and J by 0 bases, and 12 bases separated the two germline ends. The CDR3 protein is CASSLNRNSNQPQHF. The CDR3 DNA is TGTGCCAGCAGCCTAAACAGGAATAGCAATCAGCCCCAGCATTTT.

This clonotype was counted a few times. V usage is TRBV4-1 and J usage is TRBJ2-7; TRBD2 matches at 12 bases. Germline V gene lookup returns CDR1 MGHRA and CDR2 YSYEKL. The V and J ends lost 1 base and 3 bases, in that order; junction bases with no gene match: 1. The CDR3 has 15 amino acids. The DNA for the CDR3 is TGCGCCAGCAGCCAAGGACTAGCGGGGGTCTACGAGCAGTACGTC. Protein sequence: CASSQGLAGVYEQYV.

The V call is TRBV11-2, the J call TRBJ1-1; D remains unclear. The CDR3 is 12 amino acids. The germline CDR1 and CDR2 sequences are SGHAT and FQNNGV. Between the trimmed V and J ends, which lost 0 bases and 7 bases, there was a span of 6 bases. The CDR3 spells CASSLDSIEAFF. Here the CDR3 DNA reads TGTGCCAGCAGCTTAGATTCCATTGAAGCTTTCTTT.

The V and J genes are TRBV10-2 and TRBJ2-5; 7 bases are a match to TRBD2. The CDR3 has 12 residues. The V gene's germline CDR1 is WSHSY and CDR2 SAAADI. Trimming took 8 bases from V and 5 from J; bases not matched to a gene: 5. CDR3 loop: CASGGTMETQYF. In nucleotides, the CDR3 is TGCGCCAGCGGCGGGACTATGGAGACCCAGTACTTC.

This chain connects TRBV20-1 to TRBJ1-2, with D possibly TRBD1 on 5 matching bases. Trimming took off 0 bases at V and 5 bases at J, with 22 bases between the two ends. This CDR3 is 17 amino acids long. Germline V gene lookup returns CDR1 DFQATT and CDR2 SNEGSKA (reference sequence). The CDR3 spells CSARDSQPIRGIYGYTF. The CDR3 DNA is TGCAGTGCTAGAGATTCCCAGCCGATAAGGGGAATTTATGGCTACACCTTC.